One sample yielded the 3 T cell receptor beta chains listed below, sequenced in a study of blood T cell repertoires in COVID-19. Sequencing used immunoSEQ multiplex PCR; TCRdb keeps in-frame clones, though not all of them. The sample comprises about 88,000 clones, around 90% of which are singletons, and 15% rests with the top ten. The specimen was peripheral blood. All receptors derive from a male donor with acute or convalescent COVID-19.

CDR3 sequence reads: CASSFHKPVYGYTF. Written as DNA, the CDR3 is TGTGCCAGCAGCTTTCACAAACCTGTCTATGGCTACACCTTC. V and J are TRBV13 and TRBJ1-2; no clear D gene. The CDR3 contains 14 residues. V lost 3 bases, J lost 4 bases, and 12 bases lay in between. CDR1 is PRHDT, CDR2 FYEKMQ, per germline (reference sequence).

This clone was found a few times. This chain joins TRBV9 and TRBJ1-6, with TRBD1 identical over 8 bases. CDR3 size: 14 residues. Trimming at V came to 1 base and at J to 10 bases, leaving 4 bases not matched to a gene. In germline, CDR1 is SGDLS, CDR2 YYNGEE. The CDR3 region has the DNA TGTGCCAGCAGCGTAACAGGGGGTTACTCACCCCTCCACTTT. It codes for CASSVTGGYSPLHF.

This clone was counted a few times. The chain combines TRBV29-1 with TRBJ2-1; 9 nucleotides line up with TRBD1. V lost 3 bases to trimming and J lost 5 bases; unmatched junction nucleotides: 5. Germline V gene lookup returns CDR1 SQVTM and CDR2 ANQGSEA. This CDR3 region has 14 residues. In DNA, the CDR3 is TGCAGCGTTGAGGGACAGGGTAACAACAATGAGCAGTTCTTC. As protein: CSVEGQGNNNEQFF.